This T cell receptor beta chain was identified in a study of cytomegalovirus exposure and HLA in healthy donors. Overall study results and limits: Reportedly, HLA-A and HLA-B alleles of most subjects were accurately predicted from TCR beta.

Worth noting for this clone: Its target is not known.

Researchers ran the PCR with 60 Vbeta and 13 Jbeta primers. Per the authors' pipeline: In a later analysis, the count reached 82 million or so unique TCR beta chains, with roughly 9.9 million shared. The data were produced by immunoSEQ multiplex PCR, yet TCRdb's version contains in-frame clones alone and is incomplete. V and J calls and clone size are given by that table; D and trimming were obtained from the DNA. This sample has about 110,000 clones, with about three quarters found just once. V was pared by 6 bases and J by 3 bases, with 6 bases of the junction left unmatched. The CDR3 is made up of 14 amino acids. Germline assignment: CDR1 SGHAT and CDR2 FQNNGV.

This clonotype was sampled from a woman in her forties or fifties in good health and CMV-seropositive. J is TRBJ2-5 and V is TRBV11-2; 8 nucleotides agree with TRBD1. Material for sequencing was PBMCs. CDR3 sequence (DNA): TGTGCCAGCAGTACTCCGACAGGGGAAGAGACCCAGTACTTC. It encodes CASSTPTGEETQYF. Supplemented by reference TRBV11-2 and TRBJ2-5, the full variable domain reads EAGVAQSPRYKIIEKRQSVAFWCNPISGHATLYWYQQILGQGPKLLIQFQNNGVVDDSQLPKDRFSAERLKGVDSTLKIQPAKLEDSAVYLCASSTPTGEETQYFGPGTRLLVL.